One sample yielded the 27 T cell receptor beta chains listed below, sequenced in a study of CD8 T cells in ankylosing spondylitis. These receptors lack a known antigen. TCRdb analysed the 5' RACE reads with MiXCR anew, one entry per CDR3 protein. The repertoire holds hundreds of thousands of distinct CDR3 sequences, with about 15% as singletons. Findings of the study overall: A motif in TCR beta, a set of fewer than ten highly homologous variants, appeared characteristic of ankylosing spondylitis blood.

The sample comprised blood, either unsorted or a sorted T cell fraction (not recorded which). These receptors all come from a male donor with ankylosing spondylitis.

This clonotype occurred many times. This chain uses TRBV2 with TRBJ1-1; no firm D call. Germline assignment: CDR1 SNHLY and CDR2 FYNNEI. CDR3 length equals 13 residues. Trimming left V 6 bases short and J 3 bases short, with 11 bases between. CDR3 in amino acids: CASRDRPDTEAFF. The CDR3 nucleotides are TGTGCCAGCAGAGATAGACCAGACACTGAAGCTTTCTTT.

V usage is TRBV30 and J usage is TRBJ1-2; D unclear. Germline CDR1 and CDR2: GTSNPN and SVGIG (reference sequence). Trimming stripped 7 bases from V and 4 bases from J, with 16 bases between. CDR3 length equals 13 residues. The CDR3 region is CASPSTHVYGYTF. The CDR3 nucleotides read TGTGCCTCCCCGAGCACGCACGTCTATGGCTACACCTTC.

This clonotype has more than one count but fewer than ten. CDR3 region: CSARDALAGGSTYEQYF. In DNA form, the CDR3 reads TGCAGTGCTAGAGATGCACTAGCGGGAGGGAGCACCTACGAGCAGTACTTC. The chain employs TRBV20-1 and TRBJ2-7; TRBD2 matches at 13 bases. Germline CDR1 and CDR2: DFQATT and SNEGSKA (reference sequence). Losses at the gene ends were 0 bases for V and 2 bases for J; bases not matched to a gene: 7. The CDR3 length is 17 residues.

The V gene is TRBV5-1, the J gene TRBJ2-5, with a weak D call TRBD1 (6 bases). The CDR3 is 17 residues long. Germline V CDR1 and CDR2: SGHRS, YFSETQ. With 0 bases removed from V and 1 base from J, the gap between germline ends came to 16 bases. The CDR3 region is CASSLASARGPQETQYF. Written as DNA, the CDR3 is TGCGCCAGCAGCTTGGCCTCGGCCAGGGGCCCCCAAGAGACCCAGTACTTC.

This clonotype has only a few counts. The gene calls are TRBV12-3 or TRBV12-4 and TRBJ1-1, with D unclear. The CDR3 contains 13 residues. V dropped 2 bases and J dropped 7 bases, with 11 bases sitting between them. The CDR3 sequence is CASSLRRWLEAFF. As DNA, the CDR3 is TGTGCCAGCAGTTTACGACGGTGGCTTGAAGCTTTCTTT.

This clonotype was seen only a few times. V and J are TRBV7-2 and TRBJ2-5, with 7 bases matching TRBD1. Germline V CDR1 and CDR2: SGHTA, FQGNSA. Germline trimming cut 7 bases from V and 7 bases from J; bases unmatched to any gene: 12. CDR3 length: 14 amino acids. The CDR3 is CASKQGPSSGTQYF. The CDR3 DNA sequence: TGTGCCAGCAAACAGGGGCCGTCAAGTGGGACCCAGTACTTC.

At least ten counts were recorded for this clonotype. The chain combines TRBV20-1 with TRBJ2-5; D unclear. The CDR3 loop spans 12 amino acids. Germline lookup yields CDR1 DFQATT and CDR2 SNEGSKA (reference sequence). V dropped 6 bases and J dropped 1 base, with 9 bases sitting between them. The DNA for the CDR3 is TGCAGTGCCCGGGCCCCCCAAGAGACCCAGTACTTC. It is translated as CSARAPQETQYF.

This clonotype came up a few times. This chain connects TRBV2 to TRBJ2-1; TRBD2 matches 15 bases. The J segment lost 10 bases and the V segment lost 5 bases, leaving 15 bases of the junction unmatched. CDR1 and CDR2 (germline): SNHLY, FYNNEI. The CDR3 totals 18 residues. The CDR3 spells CASSTVGYGLAGGREQFF. The CDR3 DNA sequence: TGTGCCAGCAGTACCGTGGGCTACGGACTAGCGGGAGGGAGAGAGCAGTTCTTC. Full variable domain (missing parts from reference TRBV2 and TRBJ2-1): EPEVTQTPSHQVTQMGQEVILRCVPISNHLYFYWYRQILGQKVEFLVSFYNNEISEKSEIFDDQFSVERPDGSNFTLKIRSTKLEDSAMYFCASSTVGYGLAGGREQFFGPGTRLTVL.

This clonotype occurred a few times. The rearrangement joins TRBV27 to TRBJ2-7; 7 nucleotides match TRBD1. Germline V gene data show CDR1 as MNHEY and CDR2 as SMNVEV (reference sequence). V shed 5 bases and J 9 bases; nucleotides not matched to a gene: 19. The CDR3 runs 16 residues. The CDR3 nucleotides read TGTGCCAGCAGTACAAACGGTGCAGGGGGTACGCTTAGGCAGTACTTC. This translates into CASSTNGAGGTLRQYF.

This clonotype was counted between two and nine times. The rearrangement uses TRBV20-1 and TRBJ2-1; 8 bases are a match to TRBD1. The CDR3 runs to 16 residues. From germline, CDR1 is DFQATT and CDR2 SNEGSKA (reference sequence). After removal of 5 bases from V and 4 bases from J, the junction contained 13 bases not matched to a gene. Here the CDR3 DNA reads TGCAGTGCTCGGAGCCAACAGGGGGTAACATACAATGAGCAGTTCTTC. It translates to CSARSQQGVTYNEQFF.

The chain uses TRBV7-9 and TRBJ2-6; the D gene could be TRBD1 or TRBD2 (5 bases each). The V gene's germline CDR1 is SEHNR and CDR2 FQNEAQ (reference sequence). The CDR3 sequence is 17 residues long. Trimming stripped 10 bases from V and 1 base from J, with 20 bases between. CDR3 DNA sequence: TGTGCCACCGGGGACCAGTCAGACCTTTCTGGGGCCAACGTCCTGACTTTC. Encoded protein: CATGDQSDLSGANVLTF.

This clonotype was seen a few times. The V and J genes are TRBV27 and TRBJ2-2; 8 bases are a match to TRBD2. The CDR3 sequence is 18 residues long. Germline trimming cut 6 bases from V and 1 base from J; bases unmatched to any gene: 13. CDR1 MNHEY and CDR2 SMNVEV come from the germline V gene (reference sequence). In DNA form, the CDR3 reads TGTGCCAGCAGCTTGCGCGCGACGACTAGCGTGAACACCGGGGAGCTGTTTTTT. It yields the protein CASSLRATTSVNTGELFF.

The CDR3 protein is CASSPLPAGTEAFF. CDR3 nucleotide sequence: TGTGCCAGCAGCCCTCTGCCGGCGGGCACTGAAGCTTTCTTT. The rearrangement uses TRBV3-1 and TRBJ1-1, with D unresolved. The germline V gene has CDR1 LGHDT and CDR2 YNNKEL (reference sequence). V lost 4 bases, J lost 4 bases, and 13 bases lay in between. The CDR3 sequence is 14 residues long.

This clonotype was seen more than once but under ten times. The rearrangement uses TRBV3-1 and TRBJ1-6; D gene unclear. In germline, CDR1 is LGHDT, CDR2 YNNKEL (reference sequence). The CDR3 has 13 residues. Trimming left V 2 bases short and J 8 bases short, with 7 bases between. The CDR3 region is CASSQSRDSPLHF. The CDR3 region has the DNA TGTGCCAGCAGCCAAAGCCGAGATTCACCCCTCCACTTT.

The table lists this clonotype with many counts. This sequence joins TRBV7-2 and TRBJ2-1, with D unresolved. Germline CDR1 is SGHTA and CDR2 is FQGNSA. The V and J ends lost 2 bases and 0 bases respectively, with 8 bases between them. The CDR3 has 15 amino acids. CDR3 nucleotide sequence: TGTGCCAGCAGCTTAAGGTCAAGCTCCTACAATGAGCAGTTCTTC. Encoded protein: CASSLRSSSYNEQFF.

The rearrangement uses TRBV6-1 and TRBJ2-1, with D tentatively TRBD1 or TRBD2 (7 bases each). V lost 6 bases and J lost 1, with 25 bases in between. The CDR3 spans 19 residues. CDR1 MNHNS and CDR2 SASEGT come from the germline V gene. In nucleotides, the CDR3 is TGTGCCAGCAGCTCGACGGGAACTAGGGGGCGGGGGTCCTACAATGAGCAGTTCTTC. The encoded protein is CASSSTGTRGRGSYNEQFF.

V usage is TRBV4-2 and J usage is TRBJ2-7, with 8 bases that match TRBD1. The J segment lost 3 bases and the V segment lost 5 bases, leaving 12 bases of the junction unmatched. This CDR3 contains 16 residues. Germline CDR1 and CDR2: LGHNA and YNFKEQ. The CDR3 nucleotides read TGTGCCAGCAGCGCGATCGGACAGGGTAGGATCTACGAGCAGTACTTC. Amino acid sequence: CASSAIGQGRIYEQYF.

This chain joins TRBV12-5 and TRBJ2-1; the D is unclear. This CDR3 contains 15 residues. The germline V gene has CDR1 LGHNT and CDR2 FRNRAP. V gave up 2 bases and J gave up 3 bases, with 11 bases separating them. As DNA, the CDR3 is TGTGCTAGTGGTTTGTTCCAGCCGAGCTACAATGAGCAGTTCTTC. This translates into CASGLFQPSYNEQFF.

V is TRBV6-5 and J is TRBJ1-1, with D possibly matching TRBD1 (6 bases). The CDR3 spans 13 residues. V lost 4 bases and J lost 6, with 12 bases in between. Germline V gene lookup returns CDR1 MNHEY and CDR2 SVGAGI. In nucleotides, the CDR3 is TGTGCCAGCAGTTTGGCAGGGGCCCCTGAAGCTTTCTTT. Translated: CASSLAGAPEAFF.

V usage is TRBV3-1 and J usage is TRBJ1-2; a possible D gene is TRBD1 (5 bases). V shed 3 bases and J shed 1 base, with 15 bases lying between them. The CDR3 extends over 16 amino acids. Looked up from germline, CDR1 is LGHDT and CDR2 is YNNKEL (reference sequence). The CDR3 is CASSQEGGRGNYGYTF. CDR3 DNA: TGTGCCAGCAGCCAGGAGGGAGGTAGGGGTAACTATGGCTACACCTTC.

The V and J genes are TRBV11-2 and TRBJ1-2; 10 bases are shared with TRBD1. J gave up 6 bases and V 3 bases, and 4 bases lay outside the gene matches. Looked up from germline, CDR1 is SGHAT and CDR2 is FQNNGV. This CDR3 contains 14 residues. In DNA, the CDR3 is TGTGCCAGCAGCTTGGCGGGACAGGGGCATGGCTACACCTTC. Translated, it gives CASSLAGQGHGYTF.

In its sample, this clonotype was seen a few times. The chain links TRBV5-4 to TRBJ1-2; D is unclear. Germline values: CDR1 SGHNT, CDR2 YYREEE (reference sequence). V was trimmed by 4 bases and J by 3 bases, leaving 16 bases between them. CDR3 length equals 15 residues. CDR3 DNA sequence: TGTGCCAGCAGCCCCACTTCAGAGGCTCACTATGGCTACACCTTC. Residues: CASSPTSEAHYGYTF.

This clonotype was observed a single time. This chain links TRBV5-5 with TRBJ2-1, with D maybe TRBD2 (6 bases). Trimming pared 5 bases from V and 0 bases from J, leaving 15 bases between. The CDR3 extends over 16 amino acids. The germline V gene encodes CDR1 SGHKS and CDR2 YYEKEE (reference sequence). The CDR3 DNA sequence: TGTGCCAGCAGTGAAACGGGGGTGAGCTCCTACAATGAGCAGTTCTTC. It yields the protein CASSETGVSSYNEQFF.

V and J are TRBV7-9 and TRBJ1-4; a possible D gene is TRBD1 (5 bases). Germline V gene sequence: CDR1 SEHNR, CDR2 FQNEAQ (reference sequence). This CDR3 is built from 14 residues. V lost 5 bases to trimming and J lost 12 bases, with 19 bases between them. Here the CDR3 reads CASSAAGSRRELFF. The CDR3 DNA follows: TGTGCCAGCAGCGCCGCCGGGTCACGCAGGGAACTGTTTTTT.

The rearrangement joins TRBV20-1 to TRBJ2-7, with 14 bases matching TRBD2. Losses at the gene ends were 2 bases for V and 4 bases for J; bases not matched to a gene: 7. The CDR3 runs 16 residues. Germline V gene lookup returns CDR1 DFQATT and CDR2 SNEGSKA (reference sequence). The chain's CDR3 is CSARKTGTSGGYEQYF. Written as DNA, the CDR3 is TGCAGTGCTAGAAAAACCGGGACTAGCGGGGGTTACGAGCAGTACTTC.

This clonotype was recorded a few times. The gene calls are TRBV6-4 and TRBJ2-2, with TRBD1 matching 7 bases. This CDR3 has 16 amino acids. V lost 2 bases and J lost 6; bases outside the gene matches: 9. The germline CDR1 and CDR2 sequences are MRHNA and SNTAGT. The CDR3 DNA reads as TGTGCCAGCAGTGACGGTTTGAGGGGGCCGCCCGGGGAGCTGTTTTTT. It codes for CASSDGLRGPPGELFF.

The V and J genes are TRBV3-1 and TRBJ1-1; no clear D. The V end lost 4 bases, the J end lost 3 bases, and 9 bases lay between the germline ends. There are 13 residues in the CDR3. The germline V gene encodes CDR1 LGHDT and CDR2 YNNKEL (reference sequence). CDR3 in amino acids: CASSLSSDTEAFF. The CDR3 nucleotides read TGTGCCAGCAGCCTCTCAAGTGACACTGAAGCTTTCTTT.